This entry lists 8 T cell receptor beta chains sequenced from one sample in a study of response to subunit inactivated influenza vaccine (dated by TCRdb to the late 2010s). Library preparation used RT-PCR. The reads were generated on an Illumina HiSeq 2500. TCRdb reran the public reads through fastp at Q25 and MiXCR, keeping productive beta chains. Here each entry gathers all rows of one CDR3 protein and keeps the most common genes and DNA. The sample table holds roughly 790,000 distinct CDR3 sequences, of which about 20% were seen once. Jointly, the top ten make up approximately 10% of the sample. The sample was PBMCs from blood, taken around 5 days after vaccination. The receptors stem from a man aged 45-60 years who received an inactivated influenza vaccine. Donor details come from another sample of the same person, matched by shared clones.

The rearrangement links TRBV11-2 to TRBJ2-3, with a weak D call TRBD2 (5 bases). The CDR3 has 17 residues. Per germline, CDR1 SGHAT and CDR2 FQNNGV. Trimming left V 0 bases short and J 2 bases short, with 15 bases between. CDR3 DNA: TGTGCCAGCAGCTTAGATCGGGGAGTGTATTACACAGATACGCAGTATTTT. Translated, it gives CASSLDRGVYYTDTQYF.

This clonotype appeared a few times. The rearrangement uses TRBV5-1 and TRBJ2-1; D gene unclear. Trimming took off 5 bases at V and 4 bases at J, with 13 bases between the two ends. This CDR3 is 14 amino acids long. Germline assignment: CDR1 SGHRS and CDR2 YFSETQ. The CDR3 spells CASRVGDKYNEQFF. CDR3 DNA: TGCGCCAGCAGGGTTGGAGACAAATACAATGAGCAGTTCTTC.

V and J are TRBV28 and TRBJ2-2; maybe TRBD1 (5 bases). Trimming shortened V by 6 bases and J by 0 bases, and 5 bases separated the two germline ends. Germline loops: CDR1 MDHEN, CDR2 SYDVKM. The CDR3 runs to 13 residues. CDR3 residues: CASRGANTGELFF. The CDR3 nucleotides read TGTGCCAGCAGAGGGGCGAACACCGGGGAGCTGTTTTTT. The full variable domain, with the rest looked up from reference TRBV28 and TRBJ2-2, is DVKVTQSSRYLVKRTGEKVFLECVQDMDHENMFWYRQDPGLGLRLIYFSYDVKMKEKGDIPEGYSVSREKKERFSLILESASTNQTSMYLCASRGANTGELFFGEGSRLTVL.

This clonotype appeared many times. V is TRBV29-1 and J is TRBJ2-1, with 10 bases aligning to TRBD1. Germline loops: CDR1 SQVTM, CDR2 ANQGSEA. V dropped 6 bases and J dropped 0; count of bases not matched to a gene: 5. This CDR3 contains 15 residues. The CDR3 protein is CSVGQGTSSYNEQFF. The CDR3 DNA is TGCAGCGTGGGACAGGGGACAAGCTCCTACAATGAGCAGTTCTTC.

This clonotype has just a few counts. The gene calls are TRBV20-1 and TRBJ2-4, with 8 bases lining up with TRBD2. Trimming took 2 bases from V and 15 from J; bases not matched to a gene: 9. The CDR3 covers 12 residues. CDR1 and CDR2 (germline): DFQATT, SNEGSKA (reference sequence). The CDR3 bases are TGCAGTGCTAGAATTTCGGGAGGGGGTCGGTACTTC. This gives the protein CSARISGGGRYF.

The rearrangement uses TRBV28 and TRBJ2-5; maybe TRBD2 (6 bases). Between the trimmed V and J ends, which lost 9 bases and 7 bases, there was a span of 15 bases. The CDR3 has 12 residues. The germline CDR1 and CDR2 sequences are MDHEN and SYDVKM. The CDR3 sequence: CASLAPPGTQYF. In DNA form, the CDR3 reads TGTGCCAGTCTAGCGCCTCCAGGGACCCAGTACTTC.

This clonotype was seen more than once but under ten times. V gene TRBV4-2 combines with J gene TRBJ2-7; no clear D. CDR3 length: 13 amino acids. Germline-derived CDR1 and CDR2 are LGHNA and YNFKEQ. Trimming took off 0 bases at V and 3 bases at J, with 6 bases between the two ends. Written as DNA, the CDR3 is TGTGCCAGCAGCCAAGATTCGATCTACGAGCAGTACTTC. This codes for CASSQDSIYEQYF.

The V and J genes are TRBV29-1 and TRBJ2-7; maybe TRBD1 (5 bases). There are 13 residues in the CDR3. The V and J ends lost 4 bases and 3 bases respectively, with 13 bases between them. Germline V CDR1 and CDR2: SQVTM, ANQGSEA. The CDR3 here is CSVAAGINYEQYF. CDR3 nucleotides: TGCAGCGTTGCGGCAGGGATAAACTACGAGCAGTACTTC.